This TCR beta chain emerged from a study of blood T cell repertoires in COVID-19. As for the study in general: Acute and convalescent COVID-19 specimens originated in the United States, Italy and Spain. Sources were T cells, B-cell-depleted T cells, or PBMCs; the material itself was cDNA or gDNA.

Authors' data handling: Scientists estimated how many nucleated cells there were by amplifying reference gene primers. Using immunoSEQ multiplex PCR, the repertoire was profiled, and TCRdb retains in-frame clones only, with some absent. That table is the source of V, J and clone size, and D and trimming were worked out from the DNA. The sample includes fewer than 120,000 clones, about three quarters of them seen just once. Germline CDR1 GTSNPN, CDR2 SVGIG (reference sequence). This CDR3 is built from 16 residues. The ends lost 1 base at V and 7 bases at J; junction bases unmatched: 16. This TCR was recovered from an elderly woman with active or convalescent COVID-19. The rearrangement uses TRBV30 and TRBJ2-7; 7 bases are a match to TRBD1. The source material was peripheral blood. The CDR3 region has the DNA TGTGCCTGGAGTGAAATGCGAAACAGGGGAAACGGGGAGCAGTACTTC. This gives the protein CAWSEMRNRGNGEQYF.